The 10 T cell receptor beta chains reported below all come from one sample, sequenced in a study of post-analysis software for immune sequencing data. TCR beta cDNA libraries included unique molecular identifiers. In TCRdb, the PCR reads were re-called with MiXCR into one record per CDR3 protein. The repertoire holds about 430,000 distinct CDR3 sequences, with roughly 38% as singletons. Findings of the study overall: Patients showed TRBV5-6, TRBV5-1 and TRBV20-1 among a few TRBV segments more frequent than in controls.

These receptors have no identified antigens. The specimen was blood. These receptors came from a girl aged 2 to 9 with multiple sclerosis.

V usage is TRBV6-2 or TRBV6-3 and J usage is TRBJ1-2; no definite D call. CDR1 is MNHEY and CDR2 is SVGEGT in the germline V gene. This CDR3 is built from 17 residues. The V end was cut by 0 bases, the J end by 2 bases, with 16 bases between. In DNA form, the CDR3 reads TGTGCCAGCAGTTACTCGGGGTCGAGTAGGCCAAACTATGGCTACACCTTC. Its translation is CASSYSGSSRPNYGYTF.

This sequence joins TRBV5-1 and TRBJ2-7, with D hard to call. V was clipped by 0 bases and J by 2 bases, with 9 bases between them. The CDR3 sequence is 14 residues long. Germline V gene lookup returns CDR1 SGHRS and CDR2 YFSETQ. The CDR3 DNA reads as TGCGCCAGCAGCTTGGTAACGGACCCCTACGAGCAGTACTTC. Translating gives CASSLVTDPYEQYF.

The chain recombines TRBV28 with TRBJ2-3, with 8 bases matching TRBD1. V dropped 6 bases and J dropped 2; count of bases not matched to a gene: 7. CDR1 is MDHEN and CDR2 is SYDVKM in the germline V gene. The CDR3 has 15 amino acids. CDR3 nucleotide sequence: TGTGCCAGCAGGGGGACAGGCCGATACACAGATACGCAGTATTTT. Residues: CASRGTGRYTDTQYF.

The chain is built from TRBV5-6 and TRBJ2-7; no clear D gene. The CDR3 is 11 residues long. Germline CDR1 reads SGHDT; CDR2 reads YYEEEE. The germline V and J ends were trimmed by 4 bases and 7 bases, with 9 bases remaining between them. The CDR3 DNA is TGTGCCAGCAGCGGGGAATTTGAGCAGTACTTC. Protein: CASSGEFEQYF.

This clonotype was seen a few times. V gene TRBV6-2 or TRBV6-3 combines with J gene TRBJ2-7; D is uncertain. Germline CDR1 and CDR2: MNHEY and SVGEGT. V gave up 11 bases and J gave up 3 bases, with 5 bases separating them. There are 9 residues in the CDR3. CDR3 nucleotides: TGTGCCGCCCGCTACGAGCAGTACTTC. Encoded protein: CAARYEQYF.

The chain links TRBV4-2 to TRBJ2-7; TRBD2 is a possible D gene (7 bases). There are 15 residues in the CDR3. V was clipped by 0 bases and J by 3 bases, with 12 bases between them. CDR1 and CDR2 from the germline V gene are LGHNA and YNFKEQ. The CDR3 protein is CASSQEFGGLYEQYF. The CDR3 DNA reads as TGTGCCAGCAGCCAAGAGTTCGGGGGGCTCTACGAGCAGTACTTC.

V gene TRBV29-1 combines with J gene TRBJ2-1; 8 nucleotides match TRBD2. V lost 7 bases and J lost 2; bases outside the gene matches: 4. Germline lookup yields CDR1 SQVTM and CDR2 ANQGSEA. The CDR3 has 13 residues. The CDR3: CSGLSGAYNEQFF. In DNA form, the CDR3 reads TGCAGCGGACTTAGCGGGGCCTACAATGAGCAGTTCTTC.

Many counts were recorded for this clonotype. The J gene is TRBJ2-3, the V gene TRBV15; D might be TRBD1 (6 bases). Looked up from germline, CDR1 is LNHNV and CDR2 is YYDKDF (reference sequence). The CDR3 is 15 residues long. Between the trimmed V and J ends, which lost 1 base and 5 bases, there was a span of 13 bases. CDR3 sequence: CATSRAPRTEDTQYF. CDR3 DNA sequence: TGTGCCACCAGCAGAGCCCCCCGGACAGAAGATACGCAGTATTTT.

The V gene is TRBV6-1, the J gene TRBJ2-7; the D gene could be TRBD1 or TRBD2 (5 bases each). There are 12 residues in the CDR3. Germline-derived CDR1 and CDR2 are MNHNS and SASEGT. V was clipped by 8 bases and J by 6 bases, with 14 bases between them. CDR3 sequence: CASQRGLGEQYF. CDR3 bases: TGTGCCAGCCAGAGGGGTCTTGGCGAGCAGTACTTC.

The chain carries TRBV6-1 and TRBJ2-2; D possibly uses TRBD1 or TRBD2 (6 bases each). CDR3 length: 16 amino acids. Germline assignment: CDR1 MNHNS and CDR2 SASEGT. Trimming left V 4 bases short and J 1 base short, with 13 bases between. The CDR3 DNA follows: TGTGCCAGCAGTGGAGGACGGGGGCTGAACACCGGGGAGCTGTTTTTT. As protein: CASSGGRGLNTGELFF.